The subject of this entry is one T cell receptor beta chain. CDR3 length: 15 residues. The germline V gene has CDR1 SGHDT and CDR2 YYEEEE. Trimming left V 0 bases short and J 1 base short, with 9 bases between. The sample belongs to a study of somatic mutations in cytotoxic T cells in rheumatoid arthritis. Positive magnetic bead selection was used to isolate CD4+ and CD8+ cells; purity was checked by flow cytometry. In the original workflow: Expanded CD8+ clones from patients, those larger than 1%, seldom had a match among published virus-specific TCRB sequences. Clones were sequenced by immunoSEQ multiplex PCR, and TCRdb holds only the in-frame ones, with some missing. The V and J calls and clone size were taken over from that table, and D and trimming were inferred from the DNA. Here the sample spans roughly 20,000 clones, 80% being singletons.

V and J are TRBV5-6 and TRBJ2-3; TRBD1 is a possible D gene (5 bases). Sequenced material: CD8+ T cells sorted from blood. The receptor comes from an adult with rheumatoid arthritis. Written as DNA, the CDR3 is TGTGCCAGCAGCTTGGAGGGGCTCGGCACAGATACGCAGTATTTT. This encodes CASSLEGLGTDTQYF.